This T cell receptor (beta chain) was observed in a study of molecular identifiers for immune sequencing clone quantification. Worth noting for this clonotype: Antigen specificity is unknown.

TCRdb reanalysed the PCR reads using MiXCR and keeps one entry per CDR3 protein. The sample has about 63,000 distinct CDR3 sequences; around 19% are singletons. Overall study findings and caveats: For effector cells, clones above 20 RNA copies held over 99% of molecules; for naive cells, under 1%.

Sorted cells numbering about 19,000 to 1,100,000, with 10%, 30% or 50% RNA, yielded the naive CD8 libraries. CDR1 is SGHAT and CDR2 is FQDESV in the germline V gene (reference sequence). This CDR3 spans 16 amino acids. The V and J ends lost 6 bases and 0 bases, in that order; junction bases with no gene match: 8. This sequence joins TRBV11-1 and TRBJ2-1; 7 bases are a match to TRBD2. The clonotype was recovered from a human donor in good health. Some libraries in this study had Jurkat cell RNA spiked in. The sample was naive CD8+ T cells from blood, with Jurkat cell RNA spiked in. Subset described: FACS-sorted CD8+CD4-CCR7+CD45RA+ naive T cells. The CDR3 loop is CASRALAVSSYNEQFF. The DNA of the CDR3 is TGTGCCAGCAGAGCTCTAGCGGTAAGCTCCTACAATGAGCAGTTCTTC.